This TCR beta chain was identified in a study of OX40 agonist ivuxolimab in advanced cancers. Regarding the research as a whole: Ivuxolimab was a fully human IgG2 agonistic monoclonal antibody targeting the costimulatory receptor OX40 (CD134). Intravenous ivuxolimab was administered to patients every 2 weeks at six dose levels: 0.01, 0.1, 0.3, 1.5, 3 and 10 mg/kg. Of the roughly 52 dose-escalation patients, hepatocellular carcinoma was present in about 20, melanoma in around 15, renal cell carcinoma in 9 and head and neck cancer in 9. In the dose-escalation cohort, roughly four fifths of patients were male, and the mean age was approximately 64 years, with a range of about 20 to 90. Patients were allowed to have had prior anti-PD-1, anti-PD-L1 or anti-CTLA-4 therapy, and approximately 40% of the dose-escalation patients had been treated with checkpoint inhibitors. Partial responses were achieved by three dose-escalation patients, of whom one had hepatocellular carcinoma and two had cutaneous melanoma. The point of sequencing TCRbeta in the periphery was to test whether ivuxolimab changed TCR sequence diversity and drove clonal T-cell expansion. The monotherapy dose-escalation portion (N ≈ 50 patients) of the phase I ivuxolimab trial is reported in the paper. What the study reported, not specific to this receptor: Which antigens the clonally expanded peripheral T cells were specific for was not determined. Clonal expansion of both CD4+ and CD8+ blood T cells was observed from baseline to week 6 at doses 0.1 to 3.0 mg/kg. In the 0.1-3.0 mg/kg groups, partial responders had among the lowest normalized peripheral clonal expansion, particularly in CD8+ T cells. After ivuxolimab, more expanded clones were found on average in CD8+ T cells than in CD4+ T cells. Low levels of normalized T-cell clonal expansion were also seen in some nonresponding patients.

Genomic DNA was extracted from sorted cells for sequencing of the TCRbeta CDR3 region. TCRbeta CDR3 regions were sequenced using the immunoSEQ Assay. In its TCRdb copy, this immuneACCESS table keeps in-frame sequences only and misses some clones. Where compared with another copy, unresolved V genes explain less than half of these, and the others have no known cause. The sample table shows some 71,000 clones, and roughly 90% are seen once. Over 2.5% of the sample lies in the top ten. The V end gives up 0 bases and the J end 8 bases, leaving 8 bases in the junction not matched to a gene. From cysteine to phenylalanine, the CDR3 is 16 amino acids long. Solely the CDR3 DNA is kept, with 48 bases framed from the first base. Sequences MNHEY (CDR1) and SVGAGI (CDR2) are obtained from the germline V gene. The trial excluded patients who had a history of autoimmune disease or who were on systemic immunosuppression. In every dose cohort, peripheral blood was drawn for TCR sequencing at baseline, cycle 4 day 1, and cycle 7 day 1. Samples were obtained from an open-label, multicenter, first-in-human phase I dose-escalation trial of ivuxolimab. Adults with locally advanced or metastatic head and neck squamous cell, hepatocellular, melanoma or renal cell carcinoma were enrolled in the trial. CD4+ and CD8+ T cells were sorted separately from peripheral blood before TCR sequencing.

As to this clone: Its antigen has not been determined. There are no base qualities to consult, and no much larger clone falls within one base.

The sample here was CD4+ or CD8+ T cells sorted from blood, taken in a trial of the OX40 agonist ivuxolimab. The chain couples TRBV6-5 to TRBJ1-4; a stretch of 8 junction bases matches TRBD1. This TCR came from an adult with an advanced solid tumor such as melanoma, head and neck, liver or kidney cancer. The nucleotide sequence reads TGTGCCAGCAGTTACTCCTTCCAGGGGGCAGGGGAAAAACTGTTTTTT. Its translation reads: CASSYSFQGAGEKLFF.